The clone carrying this TCR beta chain was seen only once. Treatment reported: randomized to nivolumab then ipilimumab (arm A) or the reverse (arm B). This sample stems from a study of sequential checkpoint blockade in melanoma. The protocol was immunoSEQ multiplex PCR, while the TCRdb copy is restricted to in-frame clones and leaves out a portion. Among more than 8,000 clones listed, roughly 78% were seen once. The CDR3 has 15 amino acids. V lost 5 bases to trimming and J lost 2 bases, with 15 bases between them. The germline CDR1 and CDR2 sequences are SEHNR and FQNEAQ (reference sequence). This clonotype originated in a human donor with melanoma. The chain has TRBV7-9 and TRBJ2-5, with a weak D call TRBD2 (5 bases). Source: CD8+ T cells sorted from blood (inferred from file names), taken from a patient given nivolumab and ipilimumab in sequence. CDR3 coding DNA: TGTGCCAGCAGCCCGCCTAAAGCGGAACAAGAGACCCAGTACTTC. This codes for CASSPPKAEQETQYF.